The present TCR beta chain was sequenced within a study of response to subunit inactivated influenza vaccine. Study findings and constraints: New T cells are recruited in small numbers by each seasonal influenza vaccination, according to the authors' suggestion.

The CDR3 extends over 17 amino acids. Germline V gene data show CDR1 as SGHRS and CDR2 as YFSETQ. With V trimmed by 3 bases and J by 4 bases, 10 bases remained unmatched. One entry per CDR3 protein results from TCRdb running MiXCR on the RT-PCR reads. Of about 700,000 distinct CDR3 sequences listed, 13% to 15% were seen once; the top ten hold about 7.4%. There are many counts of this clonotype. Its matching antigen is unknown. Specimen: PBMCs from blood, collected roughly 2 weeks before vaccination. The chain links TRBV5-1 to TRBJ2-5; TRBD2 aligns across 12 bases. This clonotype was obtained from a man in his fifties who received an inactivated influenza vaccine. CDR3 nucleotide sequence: TGCGCCAGCAGCTCGGGACCGGGGGGACTAGCGGGAGAGACCCAGTACTTC. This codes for CASSSGPGGLAGETQYF.